This is a list of T cell receptor beta chains from one sample in a study of shared clonotypes between healthy human individuals. Some clones are missing from TCRdb's copy, which holds only in-frame ones; the method was immunoSEQ multiplex PCR. The sample records 1.4 million or so clones, 98% being singletons. Sequencing input: naive CD4+ T cells sorted from blood. The origin of the receptors is a man in his thirties or forties in good health. The CDR3 runs from the conserved cysteine through the conserved F or W. Each record gives: D gene, clone size, V gene, J gene, CDR3 protein, CDR3 DNA. D genes are given only for firm matches. Clone size is not always given. Where it is, it says once, few, many or a class for expanded clones.

TRBD1	-	TRBV5-1	TRBJ1-2	CASSYWTGPAGSDGYTF	TGCGCCAGCAGCTATTGGACAGGCCCCGCCGGGAGTGACGGCTACACCTTC
-	-	TRBV28	TRBJ2-3	CASSDPDDTISTDTQCF	TGTGCCAGCAGCGACCCCGACGATACTATCTCCACAGATACGCAGTGTTTT
-	-	TRBV25-1	TRBJ2-7	CANNRDREQYF	TGTGCCAACAACCGGGATCGCGAGCAGTACTTC
-	-	TRBV6-5	TRBJ1-4	CASTWGVREKLFF	TGTGCCAGCACCTGGGGGGTTCGTGAAAAACTGTTTTTT
-	once	TRBV4-1	TRBJ1-2	CASSRVGSGHLRTF	TGCGCCAGCAGCCGCGTGGGATCGGGACACCTTCGGACCTTC
-	-	TRBV7-8	TRBJ2-5	CASSLNQGQETQYF	TGTGCCAGCAGCTTGAATCAAGGGCAAGAGACCCAGTACTTC
-	-	TRBV7-2	TRBJ2-1	CASSPQGSYNEQFF	TGTGCCAGCAGCCCCCAGGGCTCCTACAATGAGCAGTTCTTC
TRBD2	-	TRBV7-6	TRBJ2-7	CASSLGGSSGKVYEQYF	TGTGCCAGCAGCTTAGGAGGGTCTAGCGGGAAGGTCTACGAGCAGTACTTC
-	-	TRBV9	TRBJ2-7	CASSVGPGGNYYEQYF	TGTGCCAGCAGCGTAGGCCCAGGAGGGAACTACTACGAGCAGTACTTC
TRBD2	-	TRBV10-3	TRBJ2-2	CAIGLAGGPNTGELFF	TGTGCCATCGGACTAGCGGGAGGACCGAACACCGGGGAGCTGTTTTTT
TRBD2	-	TRBV11-2	TRBJ2-7	CASSLDQLAGAYEQYF	TGTGCCAGCAGCTTAGATCAACTAGCGGGTGCCTACGAGCAGTACTTC
TRBD1	-	TRBV25-1	TRBJ2-7	CASSGDRGRAEQYF	TGTGCCAGCAGTGGCGACAGGGGGCGAGCCGAGCAGTACTTC
-	-	TRBV12-5	TRBJ2-1	CASGLGDSYNEQFF	TGTGCTAGTGGTTTGGGGGACTCCTACAATGAGCAGTTCTTC
-	-	TRBV5-1	TRBJ2-7	CASSPGDSAYEQYF	TGCGCCAGCAGCCCGGGGGACAGCGCATACGAGCAGTACTTC
TRBD1	-	TRBV28	TRBJ1-5	CASSVGQDNQPQHF	TGTGCCAGCAGTGTAGGACAGGACAATCAGCCCCAGCATTTT
-	-	TRBV6-1	TRBJ1-1	CASSEFMITMNTEAFF	TGTGCCAGCAGTGAATTTATGATAACCATGAACACTGAAGCTTTCTTT
TRBD1	-	TRBV18	TRBJ1-5	CASSPNRGPDQPQHF	TGTGCCAGCTCACCGAACAGGGGGCCCGATCAGCCCCAGCATTTT